The clone carrying this TCR beta chain was counted a single time. Assay used: immunoSEQ multiplex PCR; TCRdb lists only in-frame clones, some missing. The sample holds 150,000 to 200,000 clones; approximately 84% are singletons and the top ten take under 3%. The record originates from a study of blood T cell repertoires in COVID-19. The specimen was peripheral blood. The sequence came from a human donor with acute or convalescent COVID-19. The donor label of this sample is uncertain.

The CDR3 protein is CASSVAGRDGDTQYF. As DNA, the CDR3 is TGTGCCAGCAGCGTAGCTGGGAGGGATGGAGATACGCAGTATTTT. This sequence joins TRBV9 and TRBJ2-3; 7 bases agree with TRBD2. Germline V gene lookup returns CDR1 SGDLS and CDR2 YYNGEE. J lost 5 bases, V lost 0 bases, and 6 bases had no gene match. The CDR3 is 15 residues long.